This TCR beta chain is drawn from a study of T cells in localized non-small cell lung cancer. Study-wide findings and caveats: Heterogeneity within the tumor remains possible, as just one region underwent sequencing. Uninvolved neighboring lung showed the greatest T cell clonality, exceeding tumor. Adjacent lung held a median roughly 50 of the top 100 tumor clones. Longer overall survival was associated with a higher density of T cells in the blood.

Repertoires were generated with immunoSEQ multiplex PCR, while TCRdb's copy carries only in-frame clones and drops some. The top ten hold 1.5% to 2% of the sample, which has approximately 140,000 clones, around 90% seen once. On this clone: What it binds is not known.

The TCR sequence derives from a female donor aged 60 or older with stage I lung adenocarcinoma. The specimen comprised peripheral blood, sampled before any cancer treatment.

In DNA form, the CDR3 reads TGTGCCAGTATGCCGTATCGGGGGGCAGATACGCAGTATTTT. It yields the protein CASMPYRGADTQYF. The chain recombines TRBV19 with TRBJ2-3, with 7 bases fitting TRBD2. This CDR3 is 14 amino acids long. Trimming took 7 bases from V and 4 from J; bases not matched to a gene: 8. Germline-derived CDR1 and CDR2 are LNHDA and SQIVND (reference sequence). The variable domain in full, completed from reference TRBV19 and TRBJ2-3, reads DGGITQSPKYLFRKEGQNVTLSCEQNLNHDAMYWYRQDPGQGLRLIYYSQIVNDFQKGDIAEGYSVSREKKESFPLTVTSAQKNPTAFYLCASMPYRGADTQYFGPGTRLTVL.